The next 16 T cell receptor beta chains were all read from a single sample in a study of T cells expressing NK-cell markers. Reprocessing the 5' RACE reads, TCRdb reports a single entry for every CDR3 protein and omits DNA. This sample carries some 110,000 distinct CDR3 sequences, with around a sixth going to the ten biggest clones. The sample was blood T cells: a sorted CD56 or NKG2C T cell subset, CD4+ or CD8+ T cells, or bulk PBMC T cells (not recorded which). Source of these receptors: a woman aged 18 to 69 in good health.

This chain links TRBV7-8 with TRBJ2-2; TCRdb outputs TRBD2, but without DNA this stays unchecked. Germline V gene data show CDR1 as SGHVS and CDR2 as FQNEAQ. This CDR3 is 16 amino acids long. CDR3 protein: CASSLVGGGNTGELFF.

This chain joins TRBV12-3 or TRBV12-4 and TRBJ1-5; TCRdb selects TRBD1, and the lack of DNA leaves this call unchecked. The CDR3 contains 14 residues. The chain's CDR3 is CASSSWAGSQPQHF.

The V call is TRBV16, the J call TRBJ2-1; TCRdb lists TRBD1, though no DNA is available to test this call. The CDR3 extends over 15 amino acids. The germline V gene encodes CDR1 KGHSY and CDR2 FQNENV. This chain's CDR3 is CASSRNVGTRNEQFF.

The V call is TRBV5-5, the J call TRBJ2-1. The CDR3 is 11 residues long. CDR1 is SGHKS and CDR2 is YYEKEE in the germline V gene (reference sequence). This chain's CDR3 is CASMGFNEQFF. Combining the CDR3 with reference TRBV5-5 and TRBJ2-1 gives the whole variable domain DAGVTQSPTHLIKTRGQQVTLRCSPISGHKSVSWYQQVLGQGPQFIFQYYEKEERGRGNFPDRFSARQFPNYSSELNVNALLLGDSALYLCASMGFNEQFFGPGTRLTVL.

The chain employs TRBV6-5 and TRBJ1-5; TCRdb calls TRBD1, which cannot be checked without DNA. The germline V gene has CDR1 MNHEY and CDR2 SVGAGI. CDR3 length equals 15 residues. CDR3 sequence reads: CASRPTGISNQPQHF.

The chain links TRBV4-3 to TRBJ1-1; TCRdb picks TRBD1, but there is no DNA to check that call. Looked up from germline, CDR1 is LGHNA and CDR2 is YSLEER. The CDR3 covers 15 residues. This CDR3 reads CASSQDPTGATEAFF.

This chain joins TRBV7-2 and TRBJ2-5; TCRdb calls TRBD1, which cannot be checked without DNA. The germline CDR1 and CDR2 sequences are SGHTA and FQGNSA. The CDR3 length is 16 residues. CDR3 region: CASSLVVGGAWETQYF. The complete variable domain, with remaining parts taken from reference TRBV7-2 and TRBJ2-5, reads GAGVSQSPSNKVTEKGKDVELRCDPISGHTALYWYRQSLGQGLEFLIYFQGNSAPDKSGLPSDRFSAERTGGSVSTLTIQRTQQEDSAVYLCASSLVVGGAWETQYFGPGTRLLVL.

CDR3 protein: CASSMRDRGLDTQYF. The chain employs TRBV19 and TRBJ2-3; TCRdb indicates TRBD1, and absent DNA this call remains unverified. The CDR3 consists of 15 residues. In germline, CDR1 is LNHDA, CDR2 SQIVND (reference sequence).

CDR3 residues: CANSPGDTQYF. The chain links TRBV10-3 to TRBJ2-3; lacking DNA, the TRBD1 call made by TCRdb goes unchecked. Germline CDR1 is ENHRY and CDR2 is SYGVKD. This CDR3 spans 11 amino acids.

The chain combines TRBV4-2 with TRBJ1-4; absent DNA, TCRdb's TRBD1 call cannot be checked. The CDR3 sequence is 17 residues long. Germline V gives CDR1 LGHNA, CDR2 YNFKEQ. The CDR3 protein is CASSEPAGAGANEKLFF.

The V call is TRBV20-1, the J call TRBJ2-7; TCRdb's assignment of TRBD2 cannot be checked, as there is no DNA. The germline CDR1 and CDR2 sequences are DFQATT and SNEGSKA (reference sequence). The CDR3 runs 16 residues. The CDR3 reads CSARDPASGNLYEQYF.

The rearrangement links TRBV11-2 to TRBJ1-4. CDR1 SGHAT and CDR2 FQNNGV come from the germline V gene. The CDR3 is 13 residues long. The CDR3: CASSSLSDEKLFF. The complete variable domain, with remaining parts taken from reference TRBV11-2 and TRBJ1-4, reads EAGVAQSPRYKIIEKRQSVAFWCNPISGHATLYWYQQILGQGPKLLIQFQNNGVVDDSQLPKDRFSAERLKGVDSTLKIQPAKLEDSAVYLCASSSLSDEKLFFGSGTQLSVL.

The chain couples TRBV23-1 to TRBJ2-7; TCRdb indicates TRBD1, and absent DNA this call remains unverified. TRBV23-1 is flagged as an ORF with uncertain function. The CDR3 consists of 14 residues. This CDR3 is CATYPALISYEQYF.

The CDR3 sequence: CASSPGGGVNQPQHF. V usage is TRBV4-1 and J usage is TRBJ1-5. Germline V gives CDR1 MGHRA, CDR2 YSYEKL. The CDR3 covers 15 residues.

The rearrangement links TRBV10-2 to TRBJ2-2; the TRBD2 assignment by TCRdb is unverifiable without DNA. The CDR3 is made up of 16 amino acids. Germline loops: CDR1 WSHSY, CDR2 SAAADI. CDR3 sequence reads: CASSQPGLAGAGELFF.

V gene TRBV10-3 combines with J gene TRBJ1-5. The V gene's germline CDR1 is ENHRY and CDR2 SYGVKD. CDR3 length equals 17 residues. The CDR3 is CAISDIGESTHNQPQHF.